The clone carrying this TCR beta chain has ten or more counts. A NOSPECS grade of at least 4, a Clinical Activity Score of at least 3 and duration under 3 months were recorded in ophthalmopathy patients. The study left out patients who had uncontrolled infection, other autoimmune disease, pregnancy or lactation. The study based diagnoses on clinical symptoms, serum thyroxine and TRAb, thyroid ultrasound and orbital computed tomography. This specimen belongs to a study of T cells in Graves' hyperthyroidism and ophthalmopathy. This CDR3 contains 14 residues. Trimming at V came to 5 bases and at J to 6 bases, leaving 9 bases not matched to a gene. The germline V gene has CDR1 LGHDT and CDR2 YNNKEL (reference sequence). TCR beta CDR3 regions were amplified from RNA. The study used the HTBI primer set for a first-round RT-PCR of the TCR CDR3. TCRdb fed the multiplex PCR reads into MiXCR, producing one record per CDR3 protein. The table includes fewer than 350,000 distinct CDR3 sequences, 15% to 20% detected once.

The receptor was derived from a woman aged 40 to 55 with Graves' ophthalmopathy. Material: blood. V and J are TRBV3-1 and TRBJ1-2; 7 nucleotides line up with TRBD1. The CDR3 protein is CASSFKKGTDGYTF. In DNA, the CDR3 is TGTGCCAGCAGCTTTAAGAAGGGGACAGATGGCTACACCTTC. The whole variable domain, remainder taken from reference TRBV3-1 and TRBJ1-2, is DTAVSQTPKYLVTQMGNDKSIKCEQNLGHDTMYWYKQDSKKFLKIMFSYNNKELIINETVPNRFSPKSPDKAHLNLHINSLELGDSAVYFCASSFKKGTDGYTFGSGTRLTVV.